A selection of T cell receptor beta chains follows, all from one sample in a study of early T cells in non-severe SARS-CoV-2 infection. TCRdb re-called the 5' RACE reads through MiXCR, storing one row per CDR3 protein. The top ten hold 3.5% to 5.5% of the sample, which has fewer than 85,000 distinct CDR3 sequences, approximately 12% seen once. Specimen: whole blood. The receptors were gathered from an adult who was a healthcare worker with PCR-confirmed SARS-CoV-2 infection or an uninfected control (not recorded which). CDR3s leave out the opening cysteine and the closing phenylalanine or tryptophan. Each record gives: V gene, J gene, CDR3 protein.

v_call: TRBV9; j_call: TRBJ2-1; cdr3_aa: ASSTEARGYSYNEQF
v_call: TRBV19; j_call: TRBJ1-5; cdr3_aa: ASSTLAGGSNQPQH
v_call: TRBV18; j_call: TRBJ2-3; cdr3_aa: ASSPPRRGGQDTQY
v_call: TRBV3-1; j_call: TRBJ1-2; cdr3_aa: ASSQDSLLVKGYT
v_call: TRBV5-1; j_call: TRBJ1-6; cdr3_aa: ASSLGSDESPLH
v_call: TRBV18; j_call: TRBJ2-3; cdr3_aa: ASSPPPGEPDTQY
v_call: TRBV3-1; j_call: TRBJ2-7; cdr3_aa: ASSLYFSEQY
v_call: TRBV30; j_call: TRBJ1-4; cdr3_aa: AWEIGQNLPSREKLF
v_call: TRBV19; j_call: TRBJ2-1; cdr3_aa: ASRPRGRSHGVQF
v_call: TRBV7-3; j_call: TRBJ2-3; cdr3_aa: ASSSGLAGARTDTQY
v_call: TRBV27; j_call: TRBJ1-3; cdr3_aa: ASSLAGTAGNTIY
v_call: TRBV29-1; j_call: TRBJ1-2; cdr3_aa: SVEVVPGANYGYT
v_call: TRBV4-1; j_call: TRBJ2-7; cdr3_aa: ASSQTSGGGFYEQY
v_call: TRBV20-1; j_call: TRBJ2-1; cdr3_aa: SAQGTGGLLEQF
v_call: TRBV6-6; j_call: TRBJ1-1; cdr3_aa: ASTPRELGPEAF
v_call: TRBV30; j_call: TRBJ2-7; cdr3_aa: AWDLQGGLSEQY
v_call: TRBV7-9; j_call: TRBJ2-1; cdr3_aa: ASTLSGNYNEQF
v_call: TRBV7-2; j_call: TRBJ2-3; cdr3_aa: ASSPSGASYTDTQY
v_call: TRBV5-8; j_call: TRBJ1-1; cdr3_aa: ASSGEGLLNTEAF
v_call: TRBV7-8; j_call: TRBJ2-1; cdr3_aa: ASKPTGGAGNEQF
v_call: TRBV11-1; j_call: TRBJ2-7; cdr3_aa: ASSGGTSGVSYEQY
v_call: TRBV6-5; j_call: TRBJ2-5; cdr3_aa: ASCYTGTGVTETQY
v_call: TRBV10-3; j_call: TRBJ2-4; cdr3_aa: AISESSGAGAKNIQY
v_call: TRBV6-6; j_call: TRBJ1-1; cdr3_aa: ASSYSEGGEAF
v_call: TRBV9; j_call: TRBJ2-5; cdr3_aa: ASSVGQMTLTQY
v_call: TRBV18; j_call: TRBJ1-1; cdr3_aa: ASSPQVVNTEAF
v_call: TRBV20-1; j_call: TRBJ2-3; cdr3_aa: SAVRPTDTQY
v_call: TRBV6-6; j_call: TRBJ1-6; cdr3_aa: ASSSPFTRSPLH
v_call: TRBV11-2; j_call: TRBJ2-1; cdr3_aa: ASSSRTLTGNEQF
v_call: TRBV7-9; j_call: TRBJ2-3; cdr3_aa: ASGATQGADTQY
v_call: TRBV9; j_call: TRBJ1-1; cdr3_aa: ASSTTGRQGEGAEAF
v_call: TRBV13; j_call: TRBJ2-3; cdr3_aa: ASSLPGFSPY
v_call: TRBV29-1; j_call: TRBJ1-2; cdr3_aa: SVAPDRTSGYT
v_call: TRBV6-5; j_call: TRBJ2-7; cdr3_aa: ASAVRSEQY
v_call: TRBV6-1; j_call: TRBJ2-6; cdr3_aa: ASNMASTSGANVLT
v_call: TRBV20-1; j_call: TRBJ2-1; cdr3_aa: SANSPYNEQF
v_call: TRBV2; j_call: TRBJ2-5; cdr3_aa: ASKGVYQETQY
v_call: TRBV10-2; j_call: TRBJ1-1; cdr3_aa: ATGRGNTEVF
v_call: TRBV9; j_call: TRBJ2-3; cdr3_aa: ASSVRRETSGEAQY
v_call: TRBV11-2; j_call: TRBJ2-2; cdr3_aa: ASSLVVGLELF
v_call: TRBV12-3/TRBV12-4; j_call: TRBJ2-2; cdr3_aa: ASRRTGELF
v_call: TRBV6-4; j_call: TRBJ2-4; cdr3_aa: ASSEGQGGGIQY
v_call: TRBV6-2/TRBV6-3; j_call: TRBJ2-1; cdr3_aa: ASSSVGGAYNEQF
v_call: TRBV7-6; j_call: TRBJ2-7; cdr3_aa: ASSFDTFQY
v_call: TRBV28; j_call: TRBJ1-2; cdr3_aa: ASSAAGPRTGYT